The rows below give T cell receptor beta chains drawn from one sample of a study of beta chain features in type 1 diabetes. Assay: immunoSEQ multiplex PCR; the TCRdb copy retains only in-frame clones and omits some. This table holds about 740,000 clones, around 15% found once. Sequenced input: naive CD4+ T cells from blood. These receptors were taken from a man in his late teens or twenties with type 1 diabetes. CDR3s include the opening cysteine and the closing phenylalanine or tryptophan. Fields, in order: clone size, V gene, J gene, D gene, CDR3 length, CDR3 DNA, CDR3 protein. The D gene is left open where the match is weak. Expanded clones get a size class; other rows say once, few or many, or leave the size out.

>-|TRBV9|TRBJ2-2|TRBD1|14
TGTGCCAGCAGCGAGCAGACAGGGACCGGGGAGCTGTTTTTT
CASSEQTGTGELFF
>-|TRBV28|TRBJ1-6|-|14
TGTGCCAGCAGTCGTGGAGATTATAATTCACCCCTCCACTTT
CASSRGDYNSPLHF
>few|TRBV7-9|TRBJ1-1|-|14
TGTGCCAGCAGCTCTGGGGAGTCGAACACTGAAGCTTTCTTT
CASSSGESNTEAFF
>few|TRBV7-2|TRBJ2-5|TRBD2|15
TGTGCCAGCAGCTTACGGTTGGCTAGCGGAGAGACCCAGTACTTC
CASSLRLASGETQYF
>-|TRBV5-1|TRBJ2-7|TRBD1|12
TGCGCCAGCAGCGGACAGGGGTACGAGCAGTACTTC
CASSGQGYEQYF
>-|TRBV30|TRBJ2-5|-|14
TGTGCCTGGAGTGCCCAGGGGTTAGGAGAGACCCAGTACTTC
CAWSAQGLGETQYF
>once|TRBV9|TRBJ1-3|-|14
TGTGCCAGCAGCGTAGGTGGGCTTAAAAACACCATATATTTT
CASSVGGLKNTIYF
>-|TRBV5-1|TRBJ1-6|-|13
TGCGCCAGCAAAGGGACGGACAATTCACCCCTCCACTTT
CASKGTDNSPLHF
>-|TRBV30|TRBJ1-2|TRBD1|13
TGTGCCTGGAGTGCGACAGGGGAGTATGGCTACACCTTC
CAWSATGEYGYTF
>few|TRBV5-4|TRBJ2-2|-|16
TGTGCCAGCAGCTTAATAGGCGGGGGCTACACCGGGGAGCTGTTTTTT
CASSLIGGGYTGELFF
>-|TRBV6-5|TRBJ2-5|-|15
TGTGCCAGCAGTTACTCGTGGGGGGCCGAAGAGACCCAGTACTTC
CASSYSWGAEETQYF
>-|TRBV7-2|TRBJ2-7|TRBD1|16
TGTGCCAGCAGCCGAACCTCCGGGACAGGGGGTCGGGAGCAGTACTTC
CASSRTSGTGGREQYF
>-|TRBV5-1|TRBJ2-3|-|16
TGCGCCAGCAGACCCCCGGGGCGCTCTAGCACAGATACGCAGTATTTT
CASRPPGRSSTDTQYF
>-|TRBV25-1|TRBJ2-3|TRBD1|15
TGTGCCAGCAGATCAGGGGGCCATTCGACAGATACGCAGTATTTT
CASRSGGHSTDTQYF
>few|TRBV28|TRBJ1-2|-|12
TGTGCCAGCAGTTTGGCCCTCTATGGCTACACCTTC
CASSLALYGYTF
>many|TRBV28|TRBJ2-1|-|11
TGTGCCAGCAGTTCCTACAATGAGCAGTTCTTC
CASSSYNEQFF
>many|TRBV30|TRBJ2-3|-|12
TGTGCCTGGACTAGCGGCACAGATACGCAGTATTTT
CAWTSGTDTQYF
>few|TRBV28|TRBJ2-2|TRBD2|16
TGTGCCAGCAGCCGCGGGACTAGCGGGGGGAAAGGGGAGCTGTTTTTT
CASSRGTSGGKGELFF
>-|TRBV6-5|TRBJ1-2|TRBD1|14
TGTGCCAGCAGTCAATTACAGGGGACCTATGGCTACACCTTC
CASSQLQGTYGYTF
>-|TRBV2|TRBJ2-3|TRBD1|13
TGTGCCAGCATGGGACAGTCCACAGATACGCAGTATTTT
CASMGQSTDTQYF
>-|TRBV6-1|TRBJ2-1|-|16
TGTGCCAGCAGTGAATCTGGTAGGTCCGACTACAATGAGCAGTTCTTC
CASSESGRSDYNEQFF
>few|TRBV6-5|TRBJ1-2|-|15
TGTGCCAGCAGTCCACAGGTTGTATTACGGGATGGCTACACCTTC
CASSPQVVLRDGYTF
>few|TRBV14|TRBJ2-5|-|12
TGTGCCAGCAGCTCCCGCCCCGAGACCCAGTACTTC
CASSSRPETQYF
>-|TRBV23-1|TRBJ1-5|-|16
TGCGCCAGCAGTCCGGTTACGGGAAGGGGGAATCAGCCCCAGCATTTT
CASSPVTGRGNQPQHF
>-|TRBV28|TRBJ1-2|TRBD1|11
TGTGCCATCACAGGGGGCTATGGCTACACCTTC
CAITGGYGYTF
>few|TRBV7-9|TRBJ1-4|-|14
TGTGCCAGCAGCTTCTTTACAGGCGAGGAAAAACTGTTTTTT
CASSFFTGEEKLFF
>few|TRBV10-3|TRBJ2-6|TRBD1|19
TGTGCCATCAGTGACCGCGTGGGACAGGGGGCGCCTGGGGCCAACGTCCTGACTTTC
CAISDRVGQGAPGANVLTF
>-|TRBV7-3|TRBJ2-2|TRBD1|16
TGTGCCAGCAGCCCCCACGGATCAGGGGGCACCGGGGAGCTGTTTTTT
CASSPHGSGGTGELFF
>-|TRBV28|TRBJ1-2|TRBD1|14
TGTGCCAGCAGTTTACCCGGGACAGGTTATGGCTACACCTTC
CASSLPGTGYGYTF
>few|TRBV10-3|TRBJ2-3|TRBD2|13
TGTGCCATCAGTCTAGCGGGGGAAGATACGCAGTATTTT
CAISLAGEDTQYF
>-|TRBV5-1|TRBJ2-5|TRBD2|15
TGCGCCAGCAGCTCCTCCGCGGGGGGTCCTACGACCCAGTACTTC
CASSSSAGGPTTQYF
>few|TRBV29-1|TRBJ1-4|-|13
TGCAGCGTTGTTGTCCCCAGCCATGAAAAACTGTTTTTT
CSVVVPSHEKLFF
>few|TRBV7-3|TRBJ1-1|-|15
TGTGCCAGCAGCTTAACAAGTGGTGAGAACACTGAAGCTTTCTTT
CASSLTSGENTEAFF
>few|TRBV7-2|TRBJ2-5|TRBD2|15
TGTGCCAGCAGCTCGACTAGCGGGGGCTGGGGGACCCAGTACTTC
CASSSTSGGWGTQYF
>few|TRBV30|TRBJ1-2|-|14
TGTGCCTCAGAAGGCGGGAAGTTGATTTATGGCTACACCTTC
CASEGGKLIYGYTF
>few|TRBV6-1|TRBJ2-7|-|16
TGTGCCAGCAGTGGACAGCGCTCGCCGTCCCCCTACGAGCAGTACTTC
CASSGQRSPSPYEQYF
>-|TRBV6-6|TRBJ1-1|TRBD1|15
TGTGCCAGCAGTTACTCCGGACAGGCGAACACTGAAGCTTTCTTT
CASSYSGQANTEAFF
>few|TRBV2|TRBJ2-5|TRBD1|13
TGTGCCAGCAGTAGACAGGGGGAGGAGACCCAGTACTTC
CASSRQGEETQYF
>-|TRBV5-4|TRBJ2-7|TRBD1|16
TGTGCCAGCAGCCCGGACCCCGGGACAGGGGAGAGCGAGCAGTACTTC
CASSPDPGTGESEQYF
>once|TRBV7-9|TRBJ1-2|-|13
TGTGCCAGCAGCTTAGCAGATTACTATGGCTACACCTTC
CASSLADYYGYTF
>few|TRBV12-5|TRBJ2-3|-|14
TGTGCTAGTGGATCGGGGGTTAGCACAGATACGCAGTATTTT
CASGSGVSTDTQYF
>-|TRBV6-5|TRBJ1-2|-|16
TGTGCCAGCAGTTACTATCGGGGGCAGGGCGTCCAGGGCTACACCTTC
CASSYYRGQGVQGYTF
>-|TRBV19|TRBJ1-2|TRBD1|14
TGTGCCAGTAAAATGGACAGGGGGACTTATGGCTACACCTTC
CASKMDRGTYGYTF
>-|TRBV18|TRBJ2-1|-|12
TGTGCCAGCTCGCAACAGAGCAATGAGCAGTTCTTC
CASSQQSNEQFF
>few|TRBV11-2|TRBJ1-1|-|15
TGTGCCAGCAGCTTAGCCTCACTGATGAACACTGAAGCTTTCTTT
CASSLASLMNTEAFF
>few|TRBV15|TRBJ1-6|TRBD1|14
TGTGCCACCACCGAGGACAGGGTCCCCTCACCCCTCCACTTT
CATTEDRVPSPLHF
>few|TRBV25-1|TRBJ1-2|TRBD1|12
TGTGCCAGCAGTGGGACAGGATATGGCTACACCTTC
CASSGTGYGYTF
>-|TRBV4-1|TRBJ1-2|TRBD1|15
TGCGCCAGCGGGGGGCCGGGACAGGGACGCTATGGCTACACCTTC
CASGGPGQGRYGYTF
>few|TRBV2|TRBJ2-2|TRBD1|16
TGTGCCAGCTCCCGGGTTGGGACAGCCAACACCGGGGAGCTGTTTTTT
CASSRVGTANTGELFF
>-|TRBV2|TRBJ2-5|-|12
TGTGCCAGCAGAGCTCTCCAAGAGACCCAGTACTTC
CASRALQETQYF
>few|TRBV6-5|TRBJ2-3|-|14
TGTGCCAGCAGTTTTTGGGGATCCGGAGATACGCAGTATTTT
CASSFWGSGDTQYF
>-|TRBV6-5|TRBJ1-2|TRBD1|14
TGTGCCAGCAGTTCGAGGACAGGATCATCTGGCTACACCTTC
CASSSRTGSSGYTF
>few|TRBV27|TRBJ1-6|-|16
TGTGCCAGCAGTTTGGGGCTTACGGAGTCCTTTTCACCCCTCCACTTT
CASSLGLTESFSPLHF
>-|TRBV11-1|TRBJ1-1|TRBD1|14
TGTGCCAGCAGCTGGGACAGGGACAGTTCTGAAGCTTTCTTT
CASSWDRDSSEAFF
>-|TRBV4-1|TRBJ2-7|-|15
TGCGCCAGCAGCCAAGGAGAGGCCAGGACCTACGAGCAGTACTTC
CASSQGEARTYEQYF
>-|TRBV9|TRBJ1-1|-|14
TGTGCCAGCAGCAAACAGGGCTATAACACTGAAGCTTTCTTT
CASSKQGYNTEAFF
>few|TRBV6-5|TRBJ1-1|-|13
TGTGCCAGCAGCAAGGCAGAGGAGACTGAAGCTTTCTTT
CASSKAEETEAFF
>-|TRBV20-1|TRBJ1-6|-|10
TGCAGTGCCGGAACTGAGCCCCTCCACTTT
CSAGTEPLHF